The 10 T cell receptor beta chains below were found in one sample sequenced in a study of vaccination effects on CD4 cells after COVID-19. The antigens these receptors bind are not known. TCRdb's table, derived via immunoSEQ multiplex PCR, lists solely in-frame clones and lacks some. This sample carries about 73,000 clones, under 80% of them seen once, and the ten largest clones take more than 9%. In the ViraFEST assay, antigen-specific CD4+ clonotypes were identified by expansion after peptide-pool stimulation. With about ten days of culture completed, CD4+ T cells were isolated. Vaccine recipients, nucleocapsid antibody negative, had no prior SARS-CoV-2 infection. The sample was CD4+ T cells from PBMCs cultured with SARS-CoV-2 spike peptides, taken before COVID-19 vaccination. Receptors were obtained from a human donor who received a COVID-19 vaccine.

This chain links TRBV9 with TRBJ1-3; no reliable D call. This CDR3 has 15 residues. The V end was cut by 0 bases, the J end by 2 bases, with 9 bases between. Germline CDR1 and CDR2: SGDLS and YYNGEE. Here the CDR3 reads CASSVGTGTGNTIYF. For the CDR3, the DNA is TGTGCCAGCAGCGTAGGAACGGGGACTGGAAACACCATATATTTT.

This chain links TRBV20-1 with TRBJ1-2; TRBD1 is a possible D gene (6 bases). This CDR3 region has 11 residues. Germline V gene lookup returns CDR1 DFQATT and CDR2 SNEGSKA (reference sequence). Trimming cost V 6 bases and J 4 bases, with 9 bases left between them. CDR3 DNA sequence: TGCAGTGCAATACAGGGCTATGGCTACACCTTC. This encodes CSAIQGYGYTF.

The genes are TRBV5-1 and TRBJ1-2, with a possible D match to TRBD1 (6 bases). The CDR3 is made up of 15 amino acids. Per germline, CDR1 SGHRS and CDR2 YFSETQ. Trimming removed 0 bases from V and 3 bases from J, with 12 bases in between. The CDR3: CASSLAGAQDYGYTF. CDR3 DNA sequence: TGCGCCAGCAGCTTGGCGGGGGCGCAAGACTATGGCTACACCTTC. The complete variable domain, with remaining parts taken from reference TRBV5-1 and TRBJ1-2, reads KAGVTQTPRYLIKTRGQQVTLSCSPISGHRSVSWYQQTPGQGLQFLFEYFSETQRNKGNFPGRFSGRQFSNSRSEMNVSTLELGDSALYLCASSLAGAQDYGYTFGSGTRLTVV.

This CDR3 reads CASSRQGMIRETQYF. The CDR3 bases are TGCGCCAGCAGCCGACAGGGGATGATAAGAGAGACCCAGTACTTC. The chain combines TRBV5-1 with TRBJ2-5; 8 nucleotides align to TRBD1. The germline CDR1 and CDR2 sequences are SGHRS and YFSETQ. The V segment lost 4 bases and the J segment 4 bases; nucleotides outside the gene matches: 9. The CDR3 contains 15 residues.

This clone was detected only once. The chain joins TRBV6-4 to TRBJ2-7; D uncertain. The CDR3 covers 13 residues. V was clipped by 6 bases and J by 2 bases, with 11 bases between them. Germline-derived CDR1 and CDR2 are MRHNA and SNTAGT. CDR3 loop: CASRRNCPYEQYV. The CDR3 region has the DNA TGTGCCAGCAGGAGAAACTGCCCCTACGAGCAGTACGTC.

The chain uses TRBV7-3 and TRBJ1-2; D unresolved. This CDR3 has 14 residues. Trimming took 3 bases from V and 5 from J, leaving 13 bases between them. The germline CDR1 and CDR2 sequences are SGHTA and FQGTGA. The CDR3 DNA reads as TGTGCCAGCAGCTTCCTAGAGGGTGGGTATGGCTACACCTTC. Its translation: CASSFLEGGYGYTF.

This chain uses TRBV19 with TRBJ2-5, with unresolved D. Germline lookup yields CDR1 LNHDA and CDR2 SQIVND (reference sequence). The V end lost 3 bases, the J end lost 5 bases, and 13 bases lay between the germline ends. The CDR3 has 14 amino acids. The CDR3 DNA reads as TGTGCCAGTAGTATGTACAGACTTGGGGAGACCCAGTACTTC. Translation: CASSMYRLGETQYF.

The chain is built from TRBV5-5 and TRBJ2-7; tentative D call: TRBD1 (6 bases). The germline V gene has CDR1 SGHKS and CDR2 YYEKEE (reference sequence). V lost 3 bases, J lost 2 bases, and 15 bases lay in between. This CDR3 is built from 15 residues. The chain's CDR3 is CASSWPSQGTYEQYV. The CDR3 DNA is TGTGCCAGCAGCTGGCCTAGTCAGGGGACCTACGAGCAGTACGTC.

In the case of this clone: Different DNA sequences within this sample yield the same CDR3. The rearrangement uses TRBV18 and TRBJ1-1, with D unclear. In germline, CDR1 is KGHSH, CDR2 LQKENI. This CDR3 is built from 13 residues. Between the trimmed V and J ends, which lost 6 bases and 0 bases, there was a span of 8 bases. CDR3 DNA: TGTGCCAGCTCCCCAGGTATGAACACTGAAGCTTTCTTT. Residues: CASSPGMNTEAFF.

This chain connects TRBV9 to TRBJ2-3; 11 nucleotides agree with TRBD1. Looked up from germline, CDR1 is SGDLS and CDR2 is YYNGEE. This CDR3 comprises 17 residues. V lost 0 bases, J lost 6 bases, and 9 bases stayed unmatched. The CDR3 bases are TGTGCCAGCAGCGTAGACGATCGGACAGGGGGCAGGGATACGCAGTATTTT. Its translation: CASSVDDRTGGRDTQYF. The full variable domain, completed using reference TRBV9 and TRBJ2-3, is DSGVTQTPKHLITATGQRVTLRCSPRSGDLSVYWYQQSLDQGLQFLIQYYNGEERAKGNILERFSAQQFPDLHSELNLSSLELGDSALYFCASSVDDRTGGRDTQYFGPGTRLTVL.